This T cell receptor (beta chain) was sequenced for a study of T cell responses to AZD1222 COVID-19 vaccine. The study's findings and limits: Among spike-specific TCRs, nearly half reportedly target unmutated variant regions. Spike-specific TCR breadth and depth rose after two AZD1222 doses. Baseline seropositivity occurred in only a handful of AZD1222 recipients.

The assay was immunoSEQ multiplex PCR, and TCRdb's table has in-frame clones only and misses some. The sample lists some 100,000 clones, around nine tenths occurring once. With respect to this clone: Its antigen is currently unknown.

This TCR derives from an adult in good health. The starting material was peripheral blood, obtained on day 0 of AZD1222 vaccination.

This CDR3 is CASSSYARNEQFF. The CDR3 nucleotides are TGTGCCAGCAGTTCCTATGCGAGGAATGAGCAGTTCTTC. This sequence joins TRBV12-3 or TRBV12-4 and TRBJ2-1; D not resolved. The V gene lost 4 bases and the J gene lost 7 bases, with 11 bases spanning the gap. This CDR3 spans 13 amino acids.